This T cell receptor (beta chain) was captured in a study of Ad26.COV2.S vaccination and SARS-CoV-2 variants. Study in general: Donor got 5x10^10 or 1x10^11 viral particles of Ad26.COV2.S.

The study's findings and limits: Total T cell responses, in the TCR breadth and depth analyses, may have been underestimated.

This CDR3 is built from 16 residues. V lost 1 base and J lost 7; bases outside the gene matches: 9. From germline, CDR1 is SGHAT and CDR2 FQNNGV. About this clone itself: Its target is unknown.

The method was immunoSEQ multiplex PCR; TCRdb's version includes in-frame clones alone and lacks a portion of them. The table includes around 450,000 clones, roughly 87% detected once. Treatment here: about 20 received Ad26.COV2.S at low or high dose, single or two shots; about 5 received placebo; per-sample allocation not given. Repertoires come from day 63 after the first vaccine or placebo injection. In Boston, an adult donor aged 18-55 years took part. V is TRBV11-2 and J is TRBJ2-3, with 9 bases that match TRBD2. Sequences were derived from peripheral blood, sampled in a trial of Ad26.COV2.S vaccine versus placebo. The origin of this receptor is a person aged 18 to 59 who received the Ad26.COV2.S COVID-19 vaccine or a placebo. CDR3 sequence: CASSLGAGGPMYTQYF. The CDR3 region has the DNA TGTGCCAGCAGCTTAGGAGCGGGGGGCCCTATGTATACGCAGTATTTT.